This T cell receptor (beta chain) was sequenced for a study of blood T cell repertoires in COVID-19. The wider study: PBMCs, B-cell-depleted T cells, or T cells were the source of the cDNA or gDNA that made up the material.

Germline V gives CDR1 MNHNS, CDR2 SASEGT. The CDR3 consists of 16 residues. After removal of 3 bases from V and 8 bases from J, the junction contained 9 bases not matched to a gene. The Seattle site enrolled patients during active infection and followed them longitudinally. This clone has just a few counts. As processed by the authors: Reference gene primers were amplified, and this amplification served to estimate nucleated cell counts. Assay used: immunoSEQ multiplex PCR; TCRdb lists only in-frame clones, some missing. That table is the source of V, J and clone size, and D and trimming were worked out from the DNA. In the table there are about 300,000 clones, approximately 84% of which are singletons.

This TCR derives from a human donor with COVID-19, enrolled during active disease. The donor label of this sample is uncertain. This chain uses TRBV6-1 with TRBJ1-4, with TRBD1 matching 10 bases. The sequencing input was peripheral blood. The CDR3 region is CASSEGPGQGLEKLFF. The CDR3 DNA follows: TGTGCCAGCAGTGAGGGCCCGGGACAGGGGCTGGAAAAACTGTTTTTT.